This TCR beta chain appears in the sequencing data of a study of blood T cell repertoires in COVID-19. V gave up 3 bases and J gave up 2 bases, with 7 bases separating them. The CDR3 totals 14 residues. Germline CDR1 reads MDHEN; CDR2 reads SYDVKM. Assay: immunoSEQ multiplex PCR; the TCRdb copy retains only in-frame clones and omits some. The data contain approximately 230,000 clones, about 93% of them singletons. The chain has TRBV28 and TRBJ1-4, with D hard to call. The sample was PBMCs or T cells enriched from blood (not recorded which). This sequence was found in a woman aged 18 to 35 who had recovered from COVID-19. The CDR3 loop is CASSFTVTNEKLFF. CDR3 nucleotides: TGTGCCAGCAGTTTTACGGTGACTAATGAAAAACTGTTTTTT.